This T cell receptor beta chain originates from a study of blood T cell repertoires in COVID-19. Study context: Donors in the United States, Italy and Spain gave samples during acute or convalescent COVID-19. The cDNA or gDNA used as material had been derived from T cells, B-cell-depleted T cells, or PBMCs.

This clone was counted a single time. In the authors' methods: Estimation of nucleated cell counts was performed using reference gene primer amplification. TCRdb's copy holds only in-frame clones and misses some; the assay was immunoSEQ multiplex PCR. From that table come the V and J calls and clone size; the DNA was used to work out D and trimming. Of 40,000 to 55,000 clones listed, roughly 87% are singletons. Germline lookup yields CDR1 LNHNV and CDR2 YYDKDF (reference sequence). V was pared by 3 bases and J by 7 bases, with 10 bases of the junction left unmatched. This CDR3 has 16 residues. This TCR was recovered from a man aged 45-65 years with active COVID-19. The chain employs TRBV15 and TRBJ2-4; 9 bases fit TRBD1. Sequenced: peripheral blood. The CDR3 DNA reads TGTGCCACCAGCAGGGCTGCGCGGACAGGGGATAACATTCAGTACTTC. It translates to CATSRAARTGDNIQYF.